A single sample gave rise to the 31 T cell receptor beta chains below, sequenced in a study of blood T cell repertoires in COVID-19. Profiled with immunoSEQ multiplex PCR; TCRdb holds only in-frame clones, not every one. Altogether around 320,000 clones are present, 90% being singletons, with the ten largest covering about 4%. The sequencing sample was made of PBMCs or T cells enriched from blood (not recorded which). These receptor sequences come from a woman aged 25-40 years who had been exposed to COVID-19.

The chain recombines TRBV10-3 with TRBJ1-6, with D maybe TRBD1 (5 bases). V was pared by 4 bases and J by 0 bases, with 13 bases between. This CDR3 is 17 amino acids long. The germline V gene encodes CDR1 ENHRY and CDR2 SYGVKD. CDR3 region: CAISGGGADSYNSPLHF. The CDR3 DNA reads TGTGCCATCAGTGGTGGCGGGGCAGACTCCTATAATTCACCCCTCCACTTT.

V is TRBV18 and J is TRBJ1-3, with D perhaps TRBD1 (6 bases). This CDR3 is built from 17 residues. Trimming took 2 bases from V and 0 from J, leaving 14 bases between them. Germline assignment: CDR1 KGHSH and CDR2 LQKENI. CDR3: CASSPRGRRISGNTIYF. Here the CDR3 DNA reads TGTGCCAGCTCACCAAGGGGGAGACGGATCTCTGGAAACACCATATATTTT.

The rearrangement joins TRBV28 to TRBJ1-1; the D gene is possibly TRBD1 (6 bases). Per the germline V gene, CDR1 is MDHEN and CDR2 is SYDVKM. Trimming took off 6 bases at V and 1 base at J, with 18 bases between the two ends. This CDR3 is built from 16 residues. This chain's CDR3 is CASRPISPGQNTEAFF. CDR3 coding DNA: TGTGCCAGCAGACCTATCTCTCCGGGACAGAACACTGAAGCTTTCTTT.

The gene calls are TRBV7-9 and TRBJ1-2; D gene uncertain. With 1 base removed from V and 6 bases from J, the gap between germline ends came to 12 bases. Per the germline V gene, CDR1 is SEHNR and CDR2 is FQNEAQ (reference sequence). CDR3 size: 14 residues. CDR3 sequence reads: CASSLDQYSDGYTF. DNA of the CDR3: TGTGCCAGCAGCTTAGATCAATACTCGGATGGCTACACCTTC.

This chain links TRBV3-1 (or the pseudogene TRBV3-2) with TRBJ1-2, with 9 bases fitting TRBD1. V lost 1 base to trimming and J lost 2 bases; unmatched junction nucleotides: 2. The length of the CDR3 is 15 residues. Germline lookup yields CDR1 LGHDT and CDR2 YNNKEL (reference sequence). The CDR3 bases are TGTGCCAGCAGCCAAGGCGACAGGGGGAACTATGGCTACACCTTC. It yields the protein CASSQGDRGNYGYTF.

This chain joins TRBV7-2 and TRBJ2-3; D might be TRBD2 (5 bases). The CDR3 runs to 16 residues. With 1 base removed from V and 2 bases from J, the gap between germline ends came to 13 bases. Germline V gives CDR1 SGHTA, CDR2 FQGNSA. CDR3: CASSLETGSFTDTQYF. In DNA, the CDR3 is TGTGCCAGCAGCTTAGAGACGGGGTCCTTCACAGATACGCAGTATTTT.

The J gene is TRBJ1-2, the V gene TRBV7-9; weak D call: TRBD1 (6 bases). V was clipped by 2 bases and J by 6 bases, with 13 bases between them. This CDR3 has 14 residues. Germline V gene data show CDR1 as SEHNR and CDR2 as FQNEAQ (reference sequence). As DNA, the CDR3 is TGTGCCAGCAGCTTAAACTCACAGGGTGATGGCTACACCTTC. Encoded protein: CASSLNSQGDGYTF. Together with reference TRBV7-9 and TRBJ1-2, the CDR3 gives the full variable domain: DTGVSQNPRHKITKRGQNVTFRCDPISEHNRLYWYRQTLGQGPEFLTYFQNEAQLEKSRLLSDRFSAERPKGSFSTLEIQRTEQGDSAMYLCASSLNSQGDGYTFGSGTRLTVV.

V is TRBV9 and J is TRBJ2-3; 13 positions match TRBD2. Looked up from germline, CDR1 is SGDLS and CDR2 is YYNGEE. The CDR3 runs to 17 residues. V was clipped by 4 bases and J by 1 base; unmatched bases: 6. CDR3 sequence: CASSPGLAGERTDTQYF. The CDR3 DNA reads TGTGCCAGCAGCCCAGGACTAGCGGGGGAGCGCACAGATACGCAGTATTTT.

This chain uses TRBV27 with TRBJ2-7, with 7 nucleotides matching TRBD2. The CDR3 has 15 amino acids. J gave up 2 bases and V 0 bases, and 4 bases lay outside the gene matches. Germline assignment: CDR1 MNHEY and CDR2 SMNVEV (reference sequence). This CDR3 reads CASSLSGEGTYEQYF. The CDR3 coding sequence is TGTGCCAGCAGTTTATCCGGGGAGGGGACCTACGAGCAGTACTTC.

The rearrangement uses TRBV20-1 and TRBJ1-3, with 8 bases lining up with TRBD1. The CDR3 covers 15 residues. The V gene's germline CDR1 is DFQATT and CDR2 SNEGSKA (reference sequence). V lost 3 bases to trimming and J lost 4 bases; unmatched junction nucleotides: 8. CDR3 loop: CSASDQGAWGNTIYF. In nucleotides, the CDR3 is TGCAGTGCTAGTGATCAGGGGGCTTGGGGAAACACCATATATTTT.

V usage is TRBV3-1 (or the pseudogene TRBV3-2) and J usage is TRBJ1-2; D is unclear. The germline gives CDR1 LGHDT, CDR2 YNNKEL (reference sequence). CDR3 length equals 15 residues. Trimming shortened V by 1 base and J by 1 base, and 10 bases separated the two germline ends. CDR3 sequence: CASSQARLFNYGYTF. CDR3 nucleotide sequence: TGTGCCAGCAGCCAAGCGAGGCTGTTTAACTATGGCTACACCTTC.

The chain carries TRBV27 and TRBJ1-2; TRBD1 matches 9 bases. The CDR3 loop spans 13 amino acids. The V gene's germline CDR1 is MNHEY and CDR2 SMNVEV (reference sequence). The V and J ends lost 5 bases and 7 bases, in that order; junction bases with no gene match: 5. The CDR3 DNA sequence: TGTGCCAGCAGTCCACAGGGGGCCCTTGGCTACACCTTC. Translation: CASSPQGALGYTF.

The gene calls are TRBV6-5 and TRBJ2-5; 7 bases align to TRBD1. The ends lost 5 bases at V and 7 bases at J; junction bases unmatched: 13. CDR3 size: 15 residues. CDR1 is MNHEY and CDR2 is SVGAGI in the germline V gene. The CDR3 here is CASSRGQNVRGTQYF. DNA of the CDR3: TGTGCCAGCAGTCGGGGACAGAATGTGCGCGGGACCCAGTACTTC.

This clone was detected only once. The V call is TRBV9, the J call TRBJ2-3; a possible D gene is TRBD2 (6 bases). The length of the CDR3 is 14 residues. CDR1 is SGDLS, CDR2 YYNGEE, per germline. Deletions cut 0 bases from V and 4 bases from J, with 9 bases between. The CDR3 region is CASSVAGVADTQYF. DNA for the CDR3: TGTGCCAGCAGCGTAGCGGGGGTTGCAGATACGCAGTATTTT. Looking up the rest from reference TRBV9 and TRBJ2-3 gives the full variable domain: DSGVTQTPKHLITATGQRVTLRCSPRSGDLSVYWYQQSLDQGLQFLIQYYNGEERAKGNILERFSAQQFPDLHSELNLSSLELGDSALYFCASSVAGVADTQYFGPGTRLTVL.

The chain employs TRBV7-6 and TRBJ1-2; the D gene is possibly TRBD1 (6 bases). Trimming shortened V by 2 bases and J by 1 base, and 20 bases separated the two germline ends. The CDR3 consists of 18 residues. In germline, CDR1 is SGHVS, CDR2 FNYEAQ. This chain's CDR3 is CASSLFGIEDSRNYGYTF. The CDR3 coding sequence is TGTGCCAGCAGCTTATTTGGGATCGAGGACAGCCGTAACTATGGCTACACCTTC. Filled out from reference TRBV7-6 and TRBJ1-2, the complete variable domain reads GAGVSQSPRYKVTKRGQDVALRCDPISGHVSLYWYRQALGQGPEFLTYFNYEAQQDKSGLPNDRFSAERPEGSISTLTIQRTEQRDSAMYRCASSLFGIEDSRNYGYTFGSGTRLTVV.

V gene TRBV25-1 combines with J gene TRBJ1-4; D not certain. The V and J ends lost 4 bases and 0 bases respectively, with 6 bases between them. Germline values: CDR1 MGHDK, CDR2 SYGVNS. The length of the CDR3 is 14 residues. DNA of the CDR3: TGTGCCAGCAGTGTAATTTCAACTAATGAAAAACTGTTTTTT. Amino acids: CASSVISTNEKLFF.

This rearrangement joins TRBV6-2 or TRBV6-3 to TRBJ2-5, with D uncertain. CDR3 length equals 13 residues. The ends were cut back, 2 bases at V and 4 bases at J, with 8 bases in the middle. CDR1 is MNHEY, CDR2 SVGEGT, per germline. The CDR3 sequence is CASSYGNRETQYF. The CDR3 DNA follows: TGTGCCAGCAGTTACGGCAATCGAGAGACCCAGTACTTC.

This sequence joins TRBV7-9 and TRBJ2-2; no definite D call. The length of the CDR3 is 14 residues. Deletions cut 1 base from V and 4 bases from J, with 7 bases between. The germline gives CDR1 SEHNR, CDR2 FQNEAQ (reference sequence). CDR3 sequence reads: CASSLGYGTGELFF. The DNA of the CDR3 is TGTGCCAGCAGCTTAGGGTACGGCACCGGGGAGCTGTTTTTT. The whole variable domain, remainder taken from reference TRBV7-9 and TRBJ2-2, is DTGVSQNPRHKITKRGQNVTFRCDPISEHNRLYWYRQTLGQGPEFLTYFQNEAQLEKSRLLSDRFSAERPKGSFSTLEIQRTEQGDSAMYLCASSLGYGTGELFFGEGSRLTVL.

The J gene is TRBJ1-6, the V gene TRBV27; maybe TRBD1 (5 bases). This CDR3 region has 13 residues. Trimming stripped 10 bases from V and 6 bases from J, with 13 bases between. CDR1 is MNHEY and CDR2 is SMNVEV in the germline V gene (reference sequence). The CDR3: CATQGAPNSPLHF. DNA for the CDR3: TGTGCCACCCAGGGTGCCCCTAATTCACCCCTCCACTTT.

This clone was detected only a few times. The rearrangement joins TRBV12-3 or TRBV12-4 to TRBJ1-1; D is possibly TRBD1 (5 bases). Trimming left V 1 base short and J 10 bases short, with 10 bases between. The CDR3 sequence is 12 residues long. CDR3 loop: CASSLGGGSAFF. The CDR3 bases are TGTGCCAGCAGTTTAGGCGGGGGTTCAGCTTTCTTT.

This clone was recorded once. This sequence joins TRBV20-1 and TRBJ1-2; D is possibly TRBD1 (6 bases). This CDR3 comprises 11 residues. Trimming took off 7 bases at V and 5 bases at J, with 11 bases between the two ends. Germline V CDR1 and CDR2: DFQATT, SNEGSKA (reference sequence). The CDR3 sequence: CSGRGTYGYTF. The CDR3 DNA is TGCAGTGGCAGGGGAACTTATGGCTACACCTTC.

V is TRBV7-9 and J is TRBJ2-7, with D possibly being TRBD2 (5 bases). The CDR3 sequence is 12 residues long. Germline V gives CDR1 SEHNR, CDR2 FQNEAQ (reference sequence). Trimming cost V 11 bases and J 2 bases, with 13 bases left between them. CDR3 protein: CAGGSLAYEQYF. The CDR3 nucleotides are TGTGCCGGAGGATCGTTGGCCTACGAGCAGTACTTC.

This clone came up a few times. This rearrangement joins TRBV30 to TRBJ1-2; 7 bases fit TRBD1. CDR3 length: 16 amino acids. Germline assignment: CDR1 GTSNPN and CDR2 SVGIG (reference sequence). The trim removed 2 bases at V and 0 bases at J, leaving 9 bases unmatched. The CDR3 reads CAWSSWTGPSNYGYTF. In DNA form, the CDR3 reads TGTGCCTGGAGTTCCTGGACAGGACCCTCTAACTATGGCTACACCTTC.

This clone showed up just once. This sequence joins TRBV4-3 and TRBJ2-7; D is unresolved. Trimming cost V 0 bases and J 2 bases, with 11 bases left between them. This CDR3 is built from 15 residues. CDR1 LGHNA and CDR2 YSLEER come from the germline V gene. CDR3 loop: CASSQEYALTYEQYF. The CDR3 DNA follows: TGCGCCAGCAGCCAAGAATATGCCCTAACCTACGAGCAGTACTTC.

CDR3 sequence reads: CASSLGSVGTANTGELFF. CDR3 nucleotide sequence: TGTGCCAGCAGTTTAGGTTCGGTGGGGACAGCGAACACCGGGGAGCTGTTTTTT. This chain links TRBV7-3 with TRBJ2-2; TRBD1 matches at 7 bases. Looked up from germline, CDR1 is SGHTA and CDR2 is FQGTGA. Germline trimming cut 6 bases from V and 0 bases from J; bases unmatched to any gene: 13. This CDR3 spans 18 amino acids.

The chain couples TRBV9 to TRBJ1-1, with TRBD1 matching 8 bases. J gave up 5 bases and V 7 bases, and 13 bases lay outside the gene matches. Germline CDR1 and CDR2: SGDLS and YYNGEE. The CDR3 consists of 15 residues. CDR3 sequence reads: CASRRTGLARTEAFF. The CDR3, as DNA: TGTGCCAGCCGCCGGACAGGGCTAGCGAGGACTGAAGCTTTCTTT.

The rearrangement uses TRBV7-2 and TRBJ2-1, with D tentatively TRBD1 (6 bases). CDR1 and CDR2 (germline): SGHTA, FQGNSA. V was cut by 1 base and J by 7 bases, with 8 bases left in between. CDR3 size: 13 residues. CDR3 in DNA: TGTGCCAGCAGCTTAGGGCAGGGGAATGAGCAGTTCTTC. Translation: CASSLGQGNEQFF. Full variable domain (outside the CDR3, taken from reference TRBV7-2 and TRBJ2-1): GAGVSQSPSNKVTEKGKDVELRCDPISGHTALYWYRQSLGQGLEFLIYFQGNSAPDKSGLPSDRFSAERTGGSVSTLTIQRTQQEDSAVYLCASSLGQGNEQFFGPGTRLTVL.

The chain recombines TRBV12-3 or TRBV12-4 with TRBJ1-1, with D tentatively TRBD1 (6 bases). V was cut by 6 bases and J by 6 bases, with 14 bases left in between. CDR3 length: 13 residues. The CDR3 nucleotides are TGTGCCAGCAGCCCGAGGGGGGGCGCTGAAGCTTTCTTT. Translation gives CASSPRGGAEAFF.

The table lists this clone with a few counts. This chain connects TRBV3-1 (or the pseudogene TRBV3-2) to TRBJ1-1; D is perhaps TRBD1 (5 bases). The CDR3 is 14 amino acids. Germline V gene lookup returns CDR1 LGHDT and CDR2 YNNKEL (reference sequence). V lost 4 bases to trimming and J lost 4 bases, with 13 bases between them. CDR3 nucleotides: TGTGCCAGCAGCCGGAAGGGGTCATCCACTGAAGCTTTCTTT. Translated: CASSRKGSSTEAFF.

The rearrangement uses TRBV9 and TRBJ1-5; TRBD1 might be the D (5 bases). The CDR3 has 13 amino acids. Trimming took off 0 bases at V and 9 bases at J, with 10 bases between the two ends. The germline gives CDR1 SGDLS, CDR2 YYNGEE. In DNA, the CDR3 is TGTGCCAGCAGCGTAGTTACAGGTGGGCCCCAGCATTTT. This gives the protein CASSVVTGGPQHF.

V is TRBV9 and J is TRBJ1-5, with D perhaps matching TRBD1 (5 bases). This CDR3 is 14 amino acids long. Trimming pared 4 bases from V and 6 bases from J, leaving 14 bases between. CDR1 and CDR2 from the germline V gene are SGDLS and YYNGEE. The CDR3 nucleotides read TGTGCCAGCAGCCCCCGGGGGGGGACTCAGCCCCAGCATTTT. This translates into CASSPRGGTQPQHF. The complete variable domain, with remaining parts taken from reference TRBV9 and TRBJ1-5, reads DSGVTQTPKHLITATGQRVTLRCSPRSGDLSVYWYQQSLDQGLQFLIQYYNGEERAKGNILERFSAQQFPDLHSELNLSSLELGDSALYFCASSPRGGTQPQHFGDGTRLSIL.